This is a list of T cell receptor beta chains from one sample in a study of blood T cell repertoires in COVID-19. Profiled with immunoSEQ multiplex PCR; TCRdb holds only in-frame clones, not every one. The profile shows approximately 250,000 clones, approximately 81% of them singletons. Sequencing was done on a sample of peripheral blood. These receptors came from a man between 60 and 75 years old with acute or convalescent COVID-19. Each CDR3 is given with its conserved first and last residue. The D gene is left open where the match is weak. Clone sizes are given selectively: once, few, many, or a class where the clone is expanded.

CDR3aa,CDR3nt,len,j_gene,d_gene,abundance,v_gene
CASSSRQGTNEKLFF,TGCGCCAGCAGCTCGCGACAGGGAACTAATGAAAAACTGTTTTTT,15,TRBJ1-4,TRBD1,.,TRBV5-1
CASSDLGQGWSYEQYF,TGCGCCAGCAGTGATTTAGGACAGGGGTGGTCCTACGAGCAGTACTTC,16,TRBJ2-7,TRBD1,.,TRBV10-2
CASSLAAYEQYF,TGTGCCAGCAGCTTAGCGGCTTACGAGCAGTACTTC,12,TRBJ2-7,.,.,TRBV7-8
CASSHRDREETQYF,TGTGCCAGCAGCCACCGGGACAGAGAAGAGACCCAGTACTTC,14,TRBJ2-5,TRBD1,.,TRBV3-1/TRBV3-2
CASSQGGLAWETQYF,TGCGCCAGCAGCCAAGGGGGACTAGCTTGGGAGACCCAGTACTTC,15,TRBJ2-5,TRBD2,.,TRBV4-1
CASSLSGTGGTEAFF,TGCGCCAGCAGCTTGTCGGGGACAGGGGGCACTGAAGCTTTCTTT,15,TRBJ1-1,TRBD1,.,TRBV5-1
CASSTQGASNSPLHF,TGTGCCAGCAGTACCCAGGGGGCGAGTAATTCACCCCTCCACTTT,15,TRBJ1-6,TRBD1,.,TRBV28
CASAQGTYYEQYF,TGTGCCAGCGCCCAAGGGACTTATTACGAGCAGTACTTC,13,TRBJ2-7,.,.,TRBV5-6
CASSEGGTAVNSPLHF,TGTGCCAGCAGTGAGGGCGGGACGGCGGTTAATTCACCCCTCCACTTT,16,TRBJ1-6,.,.,TRBV2
CAISVGQETGNTIYF,TGTGCCATCAGTGTGGGACAGGAGACTGGAAACACCATATATTTT,15,TRBJ1-3,TRBD1,.,TRBV10-3
CASSHWGQGRVDIQYF,TGCGCCAGCAGCCACTGGGGACAGGGGCGAGTGGACATTCAGTACTTC,16,TRBJ2-4,TRBD1,.,TRBV4-1
CASTIGGKDGYTF,TGTGCCAGCACCATTGGCGGGAAGGACGGCTACACCTTC,13,TRBJ1-2,.,.,TRBV6-5
CSVDSSYNSPLHF,TGCAGCGTTGACAGCTCCTATAATTCACCCCTCCACTTT,13,TRBJ1-6,.,.,TRBV29-1
CSVDEAATDTQYF,TGCAGCGTTGACGAGGCCGCCACAGATACGCAGTATTTT,13,TRBJ2-3,.,.,TRBV29-1
CASSFLAQGGDYGYTF,TGTGCCAGCAGCTTTTTGGCACAGGGGGGGGACTATGGCTACACCTTC,16,TRBJ1-2,TRBD1,few,TRBV5-6
CASSLAGQGTRNYGYTF,TGTGCCAGCAGCTTGGCGGGCCAAGGAACCCGTAACTATGGCTACACCTTC,17,TRBJ1-2,.,.,TRBV7-6
CASSEGGLGNQPQHF,TGCGCCAGCAGTGAAGGAGGTTTGGGGAATCAGCCCCAGCATTTT,15,TRBJ1-5,.,.,TRBV10-2
CSVQGTGELFF,TGCAGCGTGCAGGGTACCGGGGAGCTGTTTTTT,11,TRBJ2-2,.,.,TRBV29-1
CASSFTPTFNSPLHF,TGTGCCAGCAGCTTTACTCCCACCTTCAATTCACCCCTCCACTTT,15,TRBJ1-6,.,.,TRBV7-2
CASSLRRKGQGNYGYTF,TGTGCCAGCAGCTTACGCCGGAAGGGACAAGGCAACTATGGCTACACCTTC,17,TRBJ1-2,.,.,TRBV7-6
CASTSGDYGYTF,TGTGCCAGCACCTCCGGGGACTATGGCTACACCTTC,12,TRBJ1-2,.,.,TRBV7-9
CASSPRETTDTQYF,TGTGCCAGTAGTCCGCGGGAAACCACAGATACGCAGTATTTT,14,TRBJ2-3,.,.,TRBV19
CASSLAGTGVYEQYF,TGTGCCAGCAGCTTAGCCGGGACAGGGGTTTACGAGCAGTACTTC,15,TRBJ2-7,TRBD1,.,TRBV7-9
CASGLSQGGGAEAFF,TGTGCTAGTGGCCTGTCGCAGGGAGGTGGAGCTGAAGCTTTCTTT,15,TRBJ1-1,.,.,TRBV12-5
CAWRFLRGLTDTQYF,TGTGCCTGGCGCTTCTTGCGGGGGCTCACAGATACGCAGTATTTT,15,TRBJ2-3,.,.,TRBV30
CAWSVYSPATQEKLFF,TGTGCCTGGAGTGTCTACAGCCCGGCAACGCAGGAAAAACTGTTTTTT,16,TRBJ1-4,.,.,TRBV30
CASSWRQGGNSPLHF,TGTGCCAGCAGTTGGAGACAGGGCGGTAATTCACCCCTCCACTTT,15,TRBJ1-6,TRBD1,.,TRBV25-1
CASSQGLSGGYTF,TGTGCCAGCAGCCAAGGACTTTCGGGTGGCTACACCTTC,13,TRBJ1-2,.,few,TRBV3-1/TRBV3-2
CASSFKLAGGYEQFF,TGTGCCAGCAGCTTCAAACTAGCGGGGGGGTATGAGCAGTTCTTC,15,TRBJ2-1,TRBD2,.,TRBV7-2
CASSFKTGHYGYTF,TGTGCCAGCAGTTTCAAGACAGGGCACTATGGCTACACCTTC,14,TRBJ1-2,TRBD1,.,TRBV6-2/TRBV6-3
CASSLGGGSYNEQFF,TGTGCCAGCAGCTTAGGTGGGGGGTCCTACAATGAGCAGTTCTTC,15,TRBJ2-1,.,.,TRBV11-3
CASSYQPTANVLTF,TGTGCCAGCAGTTATCAACCCACAGCCAACGTCCTGACTTTC,14,TRBJ2-6,.,once,TRBV6-2/TRBV6-3
CASSRSGSPTYEQYF,TGTGCCAGCAGTAGGAGCGGGAGTCCCACCTACGAGCAGTACTTC,15,TRBJ2-7,TRBD2,.,TRBV6-2/TRBV6-3
CASTQGATDTQYF,TGTGCCAGCACGCAGGGGGCGACAGATACGCAGTATTTT,13,TRBJ2-3,TRBD1,.,TRBV5-4
CASSSSGPTSGRTASSYNEQFF,TGTGCCAGTAGCTCTTCTGGTCCGACTAGCGGGAGGACCGCTAGCTCCTACAATGAGCAGTTCTTC,22,TRBJ2-1,TRBD2,.,TRBV19
CASSLVQVGLAGGMDTGELFF,TGCGCCAGCAGCTTGGTGCAAGTCGGACTAGCGGGGGGTATGGACACCGGGGAGCTGTTTTTT,21,TRBJ2-2,TRBD2,.,TRBV5-1
CASLQGAQGYGYTF,TGTGCCAGTCTCCAGGGGGCTCAGGGCTATGGCTACACCTTC,14,TRBJ1-2,TRBD1,.,TRBV28
CASSFSTGSYEQYF,TGTGCCAGCAGCTTCTCGACAGGCTCCTACGAGCAGTACTTC,14,TRBJ2-7,.,once,TRBV27
CSVEGGDGRTYEQYF,TGCAGCGTTGAGGGAGGGGACGGTAGAACCTACGAGCAGTACTTC,15,TRBJ2-7,TRBD2,few,TRBV29-1
CASSSGGGNTIYF,TGTGCCAGCAGCTCCGGGGGTGGAAACACCATATATTTT,13,TRBJ1-3,.,.,TRBV11-2
CASSPSTAGVFGNEQFF,TGTGCTAGCAGCCCGAGCACAGCGGGAGTGTTTGGCAATGAGCAGTTCTTC,17,TRBJ2-1,TRBD2,.,TRBV7-7
CASSQSFDRGYFTDTQYF,TGCGCCAGCAGTCAATCGTTCGACAGGGGGTATTTCACAGATACGCAGTATTTT,18,TRBJ2-3,TRBD1,.,TRBV23-1
CASSATGLWTEAFF,TGTGCCAGCAGTGCGACAGGGTTATGGACTGAAGCTTTCTTT,14,TRBJ1-1,TRBD1,.,TRBV27
CASSVAPANYGYTF,TGTGCCAGCAGCGTAGCTCCCGCGAACTATGGCTACACCTTC,14,TRBJ1-2,.,few,TRBV9
CASSPQDRGNIQYF,TGTGCCAGCTCACCCCAGGACAGGGGGAACATTCAGTACTTC,14,TRBJ2-4,TRBD1,.,TRBV18